Below, 10 T cell receptor beta chains from the same sample are listed, as sequenced in a study of cytomegalovirus exposure and HLA in healthy donors. It was with 60 Vbeta and 13 Jbeta primers that the PCR ran. Measured with immunoSEQ multiplex PCR; TCRdb has only the in-frame clones, and not every one. Altogether about 150,000 clones are present, 73% being singletons, with the ten largest covering 1.5% to 2%. The material sequenced was PBMCs. Source of these receptors: a woman younger than 35 in good health and CMV-seronegative.

The chain is built from TRBV5-1 and TRBJ2-5; 11 bases are shared with TRBD2. The V gene's germline CDR1 is SGHRS and CDR2 YFSETQ. With V trimmed by 0 bases and J by 4 bases, 5 bases remained unmatched. This CDR3 has 16 amino acids. The DNA for the CDR3 is TGCGCCAGCAGCTTGGTATTAGCGGGAGGGGGAGAGACCCAGTACTTC. It yields the protein CASSLVLAGGGETQYF.

The CDR3 reads CASSHRGANTEAFF. In DNA, the CDR3 is TGTGCCAGCAGCCACAGGGGTGCGAACACTGAAGCTTTCTTT. The rearrangement joins TRBV11-3 to TRBJ1-1, with TRBD1 matching over 7 bases. The length of the CDR3 is 14 residues. From germline, CDR1 is SGHNT and CDR2 YENEEA. The V and J ends lost 5 bases and 1 base, in that order; junction bases with no gene match: 4.

CDR3 nucleotides: TGCAGCGTTGCTGCCAGGGCCGACTTGATGAACACTGAAGCTTTCTTT. Translated, it gives CSVAARADLMNTEAFF. The rearrangement uses TRBV29-1 and TRBJ1-1, with a possible D match to TRBD1 (5 bases). The CDR3 runs 16 residues. The germline CDR1 and CDR2 sequences are SQVTM and ANQGSEA. Trimming cost V 4 bases and J 0 bases, with 18 bases left between them. The full variable domain, completed using reference TRBV29-1 and TRBJ1-1, is SAVISQKPSRDICQRGTSLTIQCQVDSQVTMMFWYRQQPGQSLTLIATANQGSEATYESGFVIDKFPISRPNLTFSTLTVSNMSPEDSSIYLCSVAARADLMNTEAFFGQGTRLTVV.

This chain connects TRBV2 to TRBJ2-2; no reliable D call. The V gene's germline CDR1 is SNHLY and CDR2 FYNNEI. Trimming took off 4 bases at V and 9 bases at J, with 6 bases between the two ends. This CDR3 has 11 residues. The CDR3 nucleotides read TGTGCCAGCAGTGGGGCATGGGAGCTGTTTTTT. The encoded protein is CASSGAWELFF.

The chain employs TRBV19 and TRBJ2-1; 8 nucleotides align to TRBD2. The CDR3 runs to 17 residues. Looked up from germline, CDR1 is LNHDA and CDR2 is SQIVND (reference sequence). The J segment lost 7 bases and the V segment lost 2 bases, leaving 13 bases of the junction unmatched. CDR3 nucleotide sequence: TGTGCCAGTAGTATAAACCCCCCAGCGGGAGAGTTAAATGAGCAGTTCTTC. Translated: CASSINPPAGELNEQFF.

The J gene is TRBJ2-5, the V gene TRBV11-3; 10 bases match TRBD1. The CDR3 length is 18 residues. With 1 base clipped from V and 2 bases from J, the junction kept 10 bases outside the gene matches. Germline assignment: CDR1 SGHNT and CDR2 YENEEA. The CDR3 loop is CASSLGASTGGLQETQYF. The CDR3 nucleotides are TGTGCCAGCAGCTTAGGGGCCTCGACAGGGGGCCTTCAAGAGACCCAGTACTTC.

V gene TRBV6-1 combines with J gene TRBJ2-1; 8 nucleotides align to TRBD2. There are 16 residues in the CDR3. The trim removed 2 bases at V and 7 bases at J, leaving 10 bases unmatched. Looked up from germline, CDR1 is MNHNS and CDR2 is SASEGT. The CDR3 spells CASSERPSGSINEQFF. CDR3 in DNA: TGTGCCAGCAGTGAAAGACCCAGCGGGAGTATAAATGAGCAGTTCTTC.

Regarding this clone: The final CDR3 position lacks the conserved phenylalanine or tryptophan, pointing to a likely read error. This chain joins TRBV27 and TRBJ1-1, with 9 positions matching TRBD1. Germline V gene data show CDR1 as MNHEY and CDR2 as SMNVEV (reference sequence). This CDR3 is 15 amino acids long. The V gene end was trimmed by 2 bases and the J gene end by 4 bases; junction bases not matched to a gene: 5. DNA of the CDR3: TGTGCCAGCAGTTTAGCCCCGGGACAGGGCACTGAAGCTTTCTCT. Translated: CASSLAPGQGTEAFS.

This sequence joins TRBV9 and TRBJ2-3, with D unclear. V gave up 4 bases and J gave up 5 bases, with 5 bases separating them. This CDR3 has 11 amino acids. Germline CDR1 is SGDLS and CDR2 is YYNGEE. The CDR3 reads CASSSRDTQYF. CDR3 DNA: TGTGCCAGCAGCTCCAGAGATACGCAGTATTTT. The entire variable domain, with the rest obtained from reference TRBV9 and TRBJ2-3, is as follows: DSGVTQTPKHLITATGQRVTLRCSPRSGDLSVYWYQQSLDQGLQFLIQYYNGEERAKGNILERFSAQQFPDLHSELNLSSLELGDSALYFCASSSRDTQYFGPGTRLTVL.

V usage is TRBV23-1 and J usage is TRBJ1-2; 9 bases map to TRBD1. TRBV23-1 has ORF status, its function being uncertain. The length of the CDR3 is 16 residues. V lost 3 bases and J lost 2; bases outside the gene matches: 7. The CDR3 protein is CASSQGQGTPNYGYTF. The DNA for the CDR3 is TGCGCCAGCAGTCAGGGACAGGGAACTCCCAACTATGGCTACACCTTC.